The sequence of this T cell receptor (beta chain) was determined in a study of blood T cell repertoires in COVID-19. Trimming removed 2 bases from V and 5 bases from J; junction bases left unmatched: 13. In germline, CDR1 is SGHTA, CDR2 FQGTGA. The CDR3 covers 17 residues. The method was immunoSEQ multiplex PCR; TCRdb's version includes in-frame clones alone and lacks a portion of them. This sample has about 120,000 clones, with around 90% found just once. The sequence was collected from a woman aged 60-75 years with COVID-19, enrolled during active disease. Sequenced sample: peripheral blood. This chain connects TRBV7-3 to TRBJ2-5, with TRBD2 matching 8 bases. Written as DNA, the CDR3 is TGTGCCAGCAGCTTAGAGTTCGGGAGGGGCGGAGTGGAGACCCAGTACTTC. It translates to CASSLEFGRGGVETQYF.